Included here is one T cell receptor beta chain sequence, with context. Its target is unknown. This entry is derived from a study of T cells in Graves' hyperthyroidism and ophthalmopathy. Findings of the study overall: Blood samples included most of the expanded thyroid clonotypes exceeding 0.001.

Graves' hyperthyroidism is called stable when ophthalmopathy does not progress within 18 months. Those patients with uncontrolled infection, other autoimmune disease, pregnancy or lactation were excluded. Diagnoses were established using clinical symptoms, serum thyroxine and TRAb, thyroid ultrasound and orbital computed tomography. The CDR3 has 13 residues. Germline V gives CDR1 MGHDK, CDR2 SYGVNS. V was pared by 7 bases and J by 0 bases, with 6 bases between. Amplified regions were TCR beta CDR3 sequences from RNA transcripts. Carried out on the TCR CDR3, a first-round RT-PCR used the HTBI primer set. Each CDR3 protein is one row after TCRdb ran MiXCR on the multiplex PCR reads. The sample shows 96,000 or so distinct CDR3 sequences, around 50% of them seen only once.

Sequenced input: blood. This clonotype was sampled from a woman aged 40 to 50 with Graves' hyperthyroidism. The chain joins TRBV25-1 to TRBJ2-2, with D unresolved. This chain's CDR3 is CASKAANTGELFF. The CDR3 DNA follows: TGTGCCAGCAAGGCAGCGAACACCGGGGAGCTGTTTTTT.